Listed below are T cell receptor beta chains from one sample, sequenced in a study of blood T cells in healthy people across ages. One entry per CDR3 protein, called by TCRdb with MiXCR from the 5' RACE reads. The sample contains around 1,000,000 distinct CDR3 sequences, under 30% of which appear only once. These data also featured in a second study, about T cells of mothers and their children.

Sequenced input: blood. The receptors come from a girl aged 2 to 10 in good health. Each CDR3 is given with its conserved first and last residue. D genes are given only for firm matches. The listing skips clone size in some rows; elsewhere it reads once, few, many or a size class.

TRBV20-1	TRBJ2-1	TRBD2	.	CSAFGLGEGNEQFF	TGCAGTGCATTTGGACTAGGCGAGGGCAATGAGCAGTTCTTC
TRBV7-9	TRBJ2-1	.	.	CASSLETPPNEQFF	TGCGCCAGCAGCTTGGAGACTCCCCCCAATGAGCAGTTCTTC
TRBV20-1	TRBJ1-1	TRBD1	few	CSARVRGQKNTEAFF	TGCAGTGCTAGAGTTAGGGGACAGAAGAACACTGAAGCTTTCTTT
TRBV20-1	TRBJ1-1	.	.	CSAEKEGEAFF	TGCAGTGCTGAGAAGGAAGGTGAAGCTTTCTTT
TRBV18	TRBJ2-5	.	few	CASSPNPGVEETQYF	TGTGCCAGCTCACCAAATCCGGGGGTGGAAGAGACCCAGTACTTC
TRBV9	TRBJ2-1	.	.	CASSPAGLTHNEQFF	TGTGCCAGCAGCCCCGCTGGTCTAACGCACAATGAGCAGTTCTTC
TRBV13	TRBJ2-5	.	.	CASSHGRVETQYF	TGTGCCAGCAGCCACGGACGAGTGGAGACCCAGTACTTC
TRBV21-1	TRBJ1-2	.	once	CASNKTGPGDSYGYTF	TGTGCCAGCAACAAAACAGGGCCAGGGGATTCCTATGGCTACACCTTC
TRBV29-1	TRBJ2-1	.	few	CSVEDPGRQGGDEQFF	TGCAGCGTTGAAGATCCGGGACGGCAGGGGGGCGATGAGCAGTTCTTC
TRBV29-1	TRBJ1-4	TRBD1	.	CSVRGLEEKLFF	TGCAGCGTTAGGGGGCTCGAAGAAAAACTGTTTTTT
TRBV6-1	TRBJ1-2	TRBD1	.	CASSGDRGFYGYTF	TGTGCCAGCAGTGGTGACAGGGGGTTCTATGGCTACACCTTC
TRBV20-1	TRBJ2-3	TRBD1	few	CTLQGADTQYF	TGCACACTTCAGGGGGCGGATACGCAGTATTTT
TRBV5-6	TRBJ2-1	.	.	CASSFGTGSDEQFF	TGTGCCAGCAGCTTCGGGACGGGGAGCGATGAGCAGTTCTTC
TRBV29-1	TRBJ2-3	.	.	CSVERGAQDTDTQYF	TGCAGCGTTGAACGGGGGGCCCAGGACACAGATACGCAGTATTTT
TRBV6-5	TRBJ2-7	.	.	CASSYSGFSYEQYF	TGTGCCAGCAGTTACTCAGGGTTCTCCTACGAGCAGTACTTC
TRBV5-1	TRBJ2-7	.	.	CASSLGGNEREQYF	TGCGCCAGCAGCTTGGGAGGAAATGAACGCGAGCAGTACTTC
TRBV5-1	TRBJ1-1	.	.	CASSHPPNTEAFF	TGCGCCAGCAGCCATCCACCGAACACTGAAGCTTTCTTT
TRBV7-6	TRBJ2-3	.	.	CASSLETVTDTQYF	TGTGCCAGCAGCCTCGAGACAGTCACAGATACGCAGTATTTT
TRBV6-2/TRBV6-3	TRBJ1-1	TRBD1	.	CASSYTRQGLKEAFF	TGTGCCAGCAGTTACACACGACAGGGCCTAAAGGAAGCTTTCTTT
TRBV4-1	TRBJ2-5	.	.	CASRPIDGQLGETQYF	TGTGCCAGCAGGCCTATCGACGGACAACTCGGGGAGACCCAGTACTTC
TRBV28	TRBJ2-7	.	.	CASKTNEQYF	TGTGCCAGCAAAACCAACGAGCAGTACTTT
TRBV7-9	TRBJ2-5	TRBD2	.	CASSLRYSGSIYETQYF	TGTGCCAGCAGCTTAAGGTATAGCGGGAGCATCTATGAGACCCAGTACTTC
TRBV4-1	TRBJ2-5	TRBD2	.	CASSLRTSGFEPQYF	TGCGCCAGCAGCCTCAGGACTAGCGGGTTTGAGCCCCAGTACTTC
TRBV7-9	TRBJ1-2	.	few	CASSLARANYGYTF	TGTGCCAGCAGCTTAGCGAGAGCTAACTATGGCTACACCTTC
TRBV27	TRBJ2-1	TRBD2	.	CASTASGPYNEQFF	TGTGCCAGCACAGCTAGCGGGCCCTACAATGAGCAGTTCTTC
TRBV20-1	TRBJ2-7	.	.	CSARDLGGLYEQYF	TGCAGTGCTAGAGACCTAGGGGGACTCTACGAGCAGTACTTC
TRBV29-1	TRBJ2-3	.	few	CSVAVDTQYF	TGCAGCGTTGCAGTAGATACGCAGTATTTT
TRBV9	TRBJ2-6	.	.	CASSVSPAPSSGANVLTF	TGTGCCAGCAGCGTATCCCCAGCCCCGAGCTCTGGGGCCAACGTCCTGACCTTC
TRBV20-1	TRBJ1-5	.	.	CSARDVGTQPQHF	TGCAGTGCTAGAGATGTAGGGACACAGCCCCAGCATTTT
TRBV6-5	TRBJ1-4	.	few	CASSYSTTRRTNEKLFF	TGTGCCAGCAGTTACTCCACCACCCGGCGTACTAATGAAAAACTGTTTTTT
TRBV19	TRBJ2-1	.	few	CATKRDNEQFF	TGTGCCACAAAAAGGGACAATGAGCAGTTCTTC
TRBV29-1	TRBJ2-1	TRBD2	few	CSAIAGDTNEQFF	TGCAGCGCTATAGCGGGGGACACTAATGAGCAGTTCTTC
TRBV6-5	TRBJ2-7	TRBD2	few	CASSFLPLGFGGLAGGGEQYF	TGTGCCAGCAGTTTTTTGCCCCTTGGATTCGGGGGACTAGCGGGAGGAGGCGAGCAGTACTTC
TRBV5-1	TRBJ2-1	TRBD2	few	CASSLPRDYHNEQFF	TGCGCCAGCAGCTTACCCCGGGACTACCACAATGAGCAGTTCTTC
TRBV19	TRBJ1-2	.	few	CATLRGQHGYTF	TGTGCCACCCTCCGTGGACAACATGGCTACACCTTC
TRBV7-8	TRBJ2-1	.	few	CASSLYEGNEQFF	TGTGCCAGCAGCTTATATGAGGGGAATGAGCAGTTCTTC
TRBV11-2	TRBJ2-1	.	few	CASSTNGELYYNEQFF	TGTGCCAGCAGCACAAACGGTGAACTTTACTACAATGAGCAGTTCTTC
TRBV9	TRBJ1-2	.	.	CASSVDSGAGYGYTF	TGTGCCAGCAGCGTAGACTCGGGAGCCGGCTATGGCTACACCTTC
TRBV10-3	TRBJ1-3	.	many	CAITTIRGGSGNTIYF	TGTGCCATCACAACGATTAGGGGTGGCTCTGGAAACACCATATATTTT